Sequencing of this T cell receptor beta chain was carried out in a study of T cells in women clearing cervical HPV infection. Concerning this clone: No antigen is known for it. The CDR3 end lies 3 residues beyond the end of the read and is filled in from the germline J gene.

The CDR3 spans 12 residues. Germline assignment: CDR1 SGHRS and CDR2 YFSETQ. Sequenced by immunoSEQ multiplex PCR; TCRdb stores in-frame clones only, minus some. In all, the sample yields 20,000 to 25,000 clones. Whole-study results and caveats: Combining TCR richness with V gene abundances gave approximately 0.84 AUC. It is unknown whether associations predate infection; no effector/memory or HPV-specific sorting.

The receptor's source is a woman between 18 and 70 years old with a cervical HPV16 infection that either progressed to CIN3+ or cleared (not recorded which). Sequenced sample: blood buffy coat. V and J are TRBV5-1 and TRBJ1-2; no clear D gene. The CDR3 is CASSLAGGGYTF. The sequenced part of the CDR3 DNA is TGCGCCAGCAGCTTAGCGGGAGGCGGC.